There are a few counts of the clone carrying this T cell receptor beta chain. Amplified TCR beta CDR3 regions came from RNA transcripts. A first-round RT-PCR of the TCR CDR3 used the HTBI primer set. From the multiplex PCR reads, TCRdb called clonotypes with MiXCR, one entry per CDR3 protein. The profile shows roughly 400,000 distinct CDR3 sequences, about 14% of them singletons. Germline V gene lookup returns CDR1 MDHEN and CDR2 SYDVKM. The CDR3 sequence is 12 residues long. Trimming took off 5 bases at V and 6 bases at J, with 9 bases between the two ends. A Clinical Activity Score of at least 3, a NOSPECS grade of at least 4 and a duration under 3 months were recorded in the ophthalmopathy patients. Fresh 10 ml peripheral blood yielded PBMCs. This specimen belongs to a study of T cells in Graves' hyperthyroidism and ophthalmopathy. Study details: Peripheral blood specimens were obtained at initial diagnosis, prior to any treatment.

The chain uses TRBV28 and TRBJ2-3, with D perhaps matching TRBD1 (6 bases). The receptor comes from a man aged 50 or older with Graves' ophthalmopathy. Input material: blood. DNA of the CDR3: TGTGCCAGCAGTCGGGACATTGATACGCAGTATTTT. Protein sequence: CASSRDIDTQYF.